Listed here are 25 T cell receptor beta chains from one sample, sequenced in a study of T cell responses to AZD1222 COVID-19 vaccine. Here immunoSEQ multiplex PCR was the method, and the copy in TCRdb shows in-frame clones only, minus some. The sample includes roughly 180,000 clones, about nine tenths seen only once; the top ten take around 2.5%. Specimen: peripheral blood, collected on day 0 of MenACWY control vaccination. Receptor source: an adult in good health.

This chain links TRBV27 with TRBJ2-7; 7 bases map to TRBD1. The CDR3 runs 13 residues. With V trimmed by 6 bases and J by 2 bases, 4 bases remained unmatched. Germline V gene lookup returns CDR1 MNHEY and CDR2 SMNVEV (reference sequence). CDR3 protein: CASRTGSTYEQYF. The CDR3 DNA sequence: TGTGCCAGCAGGACAGGGTCCACCTACGAGCAGTACTTC.

Worth noting for this clone: Other DNA sequences in the sample encode the same CDR3. This chain joins TRBV27 and TRBJ1-5; D gene unclear. CDR3 length equals 13 residues. Germline V lookup: CDR1 MNHEY, CDR2 SMNVEV (reference sequence). V lost 3 bases, J lost 4 bases, and 7 bases lay in between. The chain's CDR3 is CASSLDRNQPQHF. CDR3 bases: TGTGCCAGCAGTTTGGACCGAAATCAGCCCCAGCATTTT.

The chain carries TRBV3-1 (or the pseudogene TRBV3-2) and TRBJ2-3; D uncertain. CDR3 size: 12 residues. Germline CDR1 is LGHDT and CDR2 is YNNKEL (reference sequence). V dropped 1 base and J dropped 6 bases, with 5 bases sitting between them. The CDR3: CASSQGLDTQYF. CDR3 nucleotide sequence: TGTGCCAGCAGCCAAGGGTTGGATACGCAGTATTTT.

V is TRBV9 and J is TRBJ2-3; no clear D. The V gene lost 2 bases and the J gene lost 4 bases, with 8 bases spanning the gap. From germline, CDR1 is SGDLS and CDR2 YYNGEE. The CDR3 is 13 residues long. Written as DNA, the CDR3 is TGTGCCAGCAGCGTCAGACCTTCAGATACGCAGTATTTT. It encodes CASSVRPSDTQYF.

V gene TRBV28 combines with J gene TRBJ1-2; 10 bases map to TRBD1. Germline trimming cut 2 bases from V and 7 bases from J; bases unmatched to any gene: 4. This CDR3 is 14 amino acids long. CDR1 is MDHEN and CDR2 is SYDVKM in the germline V gene. The CDR3 sequence: CASSLDRGQGGYTF. The CDR3 DNA reads as TGTGCCAGCAGTTTAGACAGGGGGCAGGGTGGCTACACCTTC.

The chain carries TRBV5-4 and TRBJ2-7, with TRBD1 identical over 7 bases. The germline V gene encodes CDR1 SGHNT and CDR2 YYREEE (reference sequence). V was pared by 3 bases and J by 2 bases, with 5 bases of the junction left unmatched. The CDR3 covers 14 residues. The CDR3 loop reads CASSWQGDPYEQYF. As DNA, the CDR3 is TGTGCCAGCAGCTGGCAGGGGGACCCCTACGAGCAGTACTTC.

This clone appeared a single time. The chain links TRBV5-4 to TRBJ2-3; 7 bases are shared with TRBD1. With 3 bases clipped from V and 2 bases from J, the junction kept 9 bases outside the gene matches. This CDR3 comprises 16 residues. CDR1 is SGHNT, CDR2 YYREEE, per germline (reference sequence). CDR3 DNA sequence: TGTGCCAGCAGCTACCGGACAGGTACCCTCACAGATACGCAGTATTTT. It codes for CASSYRTGTLTDTQYF.

The chain is built from TRBV14 and TRBJ1-1, with D hard to call. This CDR3 region has 13 residues. Germline CDR1 reads SGHDN; CDR2 reads FVKESK. V was pared by 0 bases and J by 8 bases, with 10 bases between. DNA of the CDR3: TGTGCCAGCAGCCAAGATCTAGAAGGGGAAGCTTTCTTT. Residues: CASSQDLEGEAFF.

Turning to this clone: A junction end diverges from the germline sequence, so it may reflect a read error. The chain couples TRBV4-2 to TRBJ1-2, with unresolved D. Germline assignment: CDR1 LGHNA and CDR2 YNFKEQ. The CDR3 runs 13 residues. Written as DNA, the CDR3 is TGTGCCAGCAGCCAAGAGAGGTTTAGGGAGGCCCACTTC. Its translation is CASSQERFREAHF.

This clone was observed a single time. Other nucleotide sequences from this sample produce the same CDR3. The chain links TRBV27 to TRBJ1-1; D remains unclear. The CDR3 loop spans 13 amino acids. Germline V gene sequence: CDR1 MNHEY, CDR2 SMNVEV (reference sequence). Trimming stripped 0 bases from V and 4 bases from J, with 6 bases between. The CDR3 DNA is TGTGCCAGCAGTTTATCAGCTCGCACTGAAGCTTTCTTT. Translated: CASSLSARTEAFF.

The chain is built from TRBV27 and TRBJ2-5; 8 bases align to TRBD1. This CDR3 region has 14 residues. Germline V CDR1 and CDR2: MNHEY, SMNVEV (reference sequence). The ends lost 6 bases at V and 1 base at J; junction bases unmatched: 4. The CDR3 DNA reads as TGTGCCAGCAGACCGGGACAGGCCCAAGAGACCCAGTACTTC. Translation gives CASRPGQAQETQYF.

The V and J genes are TRBV28 and TRBJ2-7; 10 bases align to TRBD1. Germline lookup yields CDR1 MDHEN and CDR2 SYDVKM. This CDR3 comprises 14 residues. With 7 bases clipped from V and 4 bases from J, the junction kept 7 bases outside the gene matches. The CDR3 DNA reads TGTGCCAGCAACCCGGGACAGGGGACATACGAGCAGTACTTC. Protein: CASNPGQGTYEQYF. The variable domain in full, completed from reference TRBV28 and TRBJ2-7, reads DVKVTQSSRYLVKRTGEKVFLECVQDMDHENMFWYRQDPGLGLRLIYFSYDVKMKEKGDIPEGYSVSREKKERFSLILESASTNQTSMYLCASNPGQGTYEQYFGPGTRLTVT.

V and J are TRBV24-1 and TRBJ2-1; D is possibly TRBD2 (6 bases). V dropped 4 bases and J dropped 6 bases, with 21 bases sitting between them. Germline loops: CDR1 KGHDR, CDR2 SFDVKD. The CDR3 covers 17 residues. The CDR3 here is CATSDPRLGTGGNEQFF. The CDR3 DNA is TGTGCCACCAGTGACCCTCGACTCGGGACTGGGGGCAATGAGCAGTTCTTC.

This clone was counted only a few times. This sequence joins TRBV29-1 and TRBJ1-1, with D perhaps TRBD1 (6 bases). Germline V gives CDR1 SQVTM, CDR2 ANQGSEA. Trimming left V 6 bases short and J 4 bases short, with 12 bases between. This CDR3 is built from 12 residues. CDR3 DNA: TGCAGCGTGGAGGGGGGATTCACTGAAGCTTTCTTT. Residues: CSVEGGFTEAFF.

This clone came up once. The chain's CDR3 is CASSQSLITGGATNEKLFF. The CDR3 coding sequence is TGTGCCAGCAGCCAATCGTTAATAACAGGGGGTGCAACTAATGAAAAACTGTTTTTT. The gene calls are TRBV16 and TRBJ1-4, with 8 bases aligning to TRBD1. The trim removed 0 bases at V and 0 bases at J, leaving 9 bases unmatched. The CDR3 loop spans 19 amino acids. Germline loops: CDR1 KGHSY, CDR2 FQNENV.

Turning to this clone: Within the sample, other DNA sequences also encode this same CDR3. The chain recombines TRBV4-1 with TRBJ1-2; no definite D call. This CDR3 has 14 amino acids. The V end lost 0 bases, the J end lost 8 bases, and 13 bases lay between the germline ends. In germline, CDR1 is MGHRA, CDR2 YSYEKL. The CDR3 loop reads CASSQDRFTGGYTF. The CDR3 nucleotides are TGCGCCAGCAGCCAAGATAGGTTCACTGGGGGCTACACCTTC.

The chain has TRBV5-5 and TRBJ2-1; D uncertain. V lost 2 bases and J lost 10, with 7 bases in between. CDR3 size: 11 residues. Germline CDR1 and CDR2: SGHKS and YYEKEE (reference sequence). This CDR3 is CASSFETEQFF. In DNA form, the CDR3 reads TGTGCCAGCAGCTTTGAAACGGAGCAGTTCTTC.

V is TRBV5-1 and J is TRBJ2-3, with 11 bases lining up with TRBD1. From germline, CDR1 is SGHRS and CDR2 YFSETQ. CDR3 size: 19 residues. V was clipped by 1 base and J by 1 base; unmatched bases: 11. The chain's CDR3 is CASSLTGTGGGFGTDTQYF. CDR3 sequence (DNA): TGCGCCAGCAGCTTGACCGGGACAGGGGGTGGGTTTGGCACAGATACGCAGTATTTT.

The V call is TRBV7-2, the J call TRBJ2-5; the match to TRBD2 covers 7 bases. V lost 5 bases and J lost 5; bases outside the gene matches: 8. The CDR3 is 14 residues long. The germline CDR1 and CDR2 sequences are SGHTA and FQGNSA. CDR3 sequence (DNA): TGTGCCAGCAGCCTCATGGGAGGGAAGGAGACCCAGTACTTC. Its translation is CASSLMGGKETQYF.

The chain employs TRBV19 and TRBJ2-1; 13 positions match TRBD2. Per the germline V gene, CDR1 is LNHDA and CDR2 is SQIVND (reference sequence). The CDR3 is 15 residues long. V lost 6 bases, J lost 6 bases, and 5 bases stayed unmatched. The CDR3 bases are TGTGCCAGTAGAGGACTAGCGGGAGATTTCAATGAGCAGTTCTTC. Encoded protein: CASRGLAGDFNEQFF.

This sequence joins TRBV27 and TRBJ2-7; TRBD1 agrees at 10 bases. CDR1 MNHEY and CDR2 SMNVEV come from the germline V gene (reference sequence). The CDR3 length is 14 residues. V gave up 5 bases and J gave up 5 bases; unmatched junction bases: 6. CDR3 coding DNA: TGTGCCAGCAGTGACAGGGGGCGAGGTGACGAGCAGTACTTC. The encoded protein is CASSDRGRGDEQYF.

The rearrangement joins TRBV7-8 to TRBJ2-7; D is undetermined. V dropped 2 bases and J dropped 2 bases, with 7 bases sitting between them. Germline values: CDR1 SGHVS, CDR2 FQNEAQ. The CDR3 totals 13 residues. CDR3 sequence reads: CASSLRVPYEQYF. For the CDR3, the DNA is TGTGCCAGCAGCTTAAGGGTCCCCTACGAGCAGTACTTC.

The chain carries TRBV9 and TRBJ1-5; no reliable D call. Trimming removed 1 base from V and 5 bases from J, with 7 bases in between. The CDR3 spans 13 residues. Germline CDR1 reads SGDLS; CDR2 reads YYNGEE. The CDR3 protein is CASSVRADQPQHF. CDR3 bases: TGTGCCAGCAGCGTAAGGGCGGATCAGCCCCAGCATTTT.

This sequence joins TRBV30 and TRBJ2-1; D is perhaps TRBD1 (6 bases). The V gene's germline CDR1 is GTSNPN and CDR2 SVGIG (reference sequence). The length of the CDR3 is 13 residues. V gave up 3 bases and J gave up 2 bases, with 8 bases separating them. Here the CDR3 DNA reads TGTGCCTGGAGCGGGACAACCTACAATGAGCAGTTCTTC. Protein sequence: CAWSGTTYNEQFF.

The CDR3 loop is CASSLGGQDEAEAFF. The DNA for the CDR3 is TGTGCCAGCAGCTTAGGAGGGCAGGATGAGGCTGAAGCTTTCTTT. The chain links TRBV11-2 to TRBJ1-1; D is uncertain. CDR1 SGHAT and CDR2 FQNNGV come from the germline V gene. Trimming cost V 1 base and J 6 bases, with 15 bases left between them. This CDR3 comprises 15 residues.